This record concerns one TCR beta chain sequence. This entry belongs to a study of blood T cell repertoires in COVID-19. Study overall: The United States, Italy and Spain supplied acute and convalescent COVID-19 samples. In each case, the material was cDNA or gDNA derived from T cells, B-cell-depleted T cells, or PBMCs.

In the study's own analysis: Reference gene primer amplification yielded estimated nucleated cell counts. Here immunoSEQ multiplex PCR was the method, and the copy in TCRdb shows in-frame clones only, minus some. The D gene and trimming were derived from the DNA, and the V and J assignments and clone size from that table. Seen here are approximately 70,000 clones, 82% observed once, and the top ten hold roughly an eighth. Trimming stripped 6 bases from V and 6 bases from J, with 12 bases between. CDR1 is DFQATT and CDR2 is SNEGSKA in the germline V gene (reference sequence). The CDR3 sequence is 11 residues long.

The sequencing sample was made of peripheral blood. The origin of this receptor is a woman over 75 with acute or convalescent COVID-19. The chain is built from TRBV20-1 and TRBJ2-7; TRBD1 is a possible D gene (6 bases). The CDR3: CSAGGPLEQYF. CDR3 coding DNA: TGCAGTGCAGGGGGACCCCTCGAGCAGTACTTC.